This paragraph reports one TCR beta chain. Its target is unknown. The data derive from a study of vaccination and CD4 T cells after COVID-19. V lost 4 bases, J lost 2 bases, and 9 bases stayed unmatched. The CDR3 runs 16 residues. Germline V gene sequence: CDR1 SGDLS, CDR2 YYNGEE. Noted treatment: roughly nine-day PBMC culture with coronavirus spike peptide pools or control peptides (ViraFEST assay). Sequencing of DNA taken from cultured CD4+ T cells relied on the Oncomine TCR Beta short-read assay. TCRdb recomputed calls from the PCR reads with MiXCR, one row per CDR3 protein. The table records some 15,000 distinct CDR3 sequences, roughly 43% of them present only once.

The sequence came from a human donor with COVID-19. The source material was cultured CD4+ T cells from blood. The genes are TRBV9 and TRBJ2-5; 9 bases line up with TRBD2. The CDR3 DNA reads as TGTGCCAGCAGCTTCTTAGCGGGGGCCGGACAAGAGACCCAGTACTTC. Translation: CASSFLAGAGQETQYF.